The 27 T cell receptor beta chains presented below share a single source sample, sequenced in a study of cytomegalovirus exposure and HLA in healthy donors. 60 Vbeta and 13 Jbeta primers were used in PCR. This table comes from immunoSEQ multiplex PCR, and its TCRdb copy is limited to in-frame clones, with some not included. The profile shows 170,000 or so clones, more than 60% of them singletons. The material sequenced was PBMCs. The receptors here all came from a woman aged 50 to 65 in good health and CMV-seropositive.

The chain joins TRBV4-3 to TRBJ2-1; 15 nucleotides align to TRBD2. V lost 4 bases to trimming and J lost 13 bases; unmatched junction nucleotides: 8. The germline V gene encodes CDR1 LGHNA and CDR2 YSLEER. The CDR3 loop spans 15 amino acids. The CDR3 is CASSLGLAGGNPQFF. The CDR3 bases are TGCGCCAGCAGCCTAGGACTAGCGGGGGGGAATCCTCAGTTCTTC.

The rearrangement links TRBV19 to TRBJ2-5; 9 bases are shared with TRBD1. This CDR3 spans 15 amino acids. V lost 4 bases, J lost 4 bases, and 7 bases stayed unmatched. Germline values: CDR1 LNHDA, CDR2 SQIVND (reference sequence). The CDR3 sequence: CASSRGTGPAETQYF. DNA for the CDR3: TGTGCCAGTAGTAGGGGGACAGGGCCGGCAGAGACCCAGTACTTC.

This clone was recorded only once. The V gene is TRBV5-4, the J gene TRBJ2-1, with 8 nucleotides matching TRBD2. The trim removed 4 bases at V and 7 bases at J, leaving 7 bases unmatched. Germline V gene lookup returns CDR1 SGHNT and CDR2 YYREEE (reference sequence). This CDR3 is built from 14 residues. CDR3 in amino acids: CASSLPGGPNEQFF. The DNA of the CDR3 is TGTGCCAGCAGCCTCCCGGGGGGGCCTAATGAGCAGTTCTTC.

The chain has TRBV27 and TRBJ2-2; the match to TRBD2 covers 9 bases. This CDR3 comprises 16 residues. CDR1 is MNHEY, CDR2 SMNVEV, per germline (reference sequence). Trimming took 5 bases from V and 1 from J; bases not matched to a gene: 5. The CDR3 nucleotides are TGTGCCAGCAGTCCCCGACTAGCGGAGAACACCGGGGAGCTGTTTTTT. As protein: CASSPRLAENTGELFF.

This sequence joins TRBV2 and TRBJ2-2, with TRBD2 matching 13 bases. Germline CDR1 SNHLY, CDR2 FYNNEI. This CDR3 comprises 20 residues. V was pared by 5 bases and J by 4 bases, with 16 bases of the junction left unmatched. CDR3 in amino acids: CASSSTRLAGGLVSTGELFF. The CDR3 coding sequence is TGTGCCAGCAGTTCGACCCGACTAGCGGGGGGTCTAGTATCCACCGGGGAGCTGTTTTTT.

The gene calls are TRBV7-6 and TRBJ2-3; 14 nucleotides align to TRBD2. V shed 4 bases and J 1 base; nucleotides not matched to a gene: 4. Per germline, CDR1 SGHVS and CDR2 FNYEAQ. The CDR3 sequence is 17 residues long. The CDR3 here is CASSSTSGGAGTDTQYF. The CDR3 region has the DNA TGTGCCAGCAGCTCGACTAGCGGGGGGGCGGGCACAGATACGCAGTATTTT.

CDR3 nucleotide sequence: TGCAGCGTTGAAAGGGTGGGACTCGACGAGCAGTACTTC. It encodes CSVERVGLDEQYF. This chain uses TRBV29-1 with TRBJ2-7; D is perhaps TRBD2 (6 bases). The CDR3 extends over 13 amino acids. Deletions cut 2 bases from V and 5 bases from J, with 13 bases between. The germline gives CDR1 SQVTM, CDR2 ANQGSEA.

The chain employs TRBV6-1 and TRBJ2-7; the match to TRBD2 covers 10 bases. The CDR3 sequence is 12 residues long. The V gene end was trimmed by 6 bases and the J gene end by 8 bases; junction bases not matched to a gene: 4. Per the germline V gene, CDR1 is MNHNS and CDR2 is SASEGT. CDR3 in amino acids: CASRMGLAQQYF. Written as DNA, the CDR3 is TGTGCCAGCAGGATGGGACTAGCGCAGCAGTACTTC.

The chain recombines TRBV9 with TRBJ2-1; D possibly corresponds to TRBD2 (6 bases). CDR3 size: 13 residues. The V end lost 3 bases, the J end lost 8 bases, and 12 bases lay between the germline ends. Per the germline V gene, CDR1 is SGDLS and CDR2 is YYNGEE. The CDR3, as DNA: TGTGCCAGCAGCGCGGGAGTCTCCGATGAGCAGTTCTTC. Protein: CASSAGVSDEQFF.

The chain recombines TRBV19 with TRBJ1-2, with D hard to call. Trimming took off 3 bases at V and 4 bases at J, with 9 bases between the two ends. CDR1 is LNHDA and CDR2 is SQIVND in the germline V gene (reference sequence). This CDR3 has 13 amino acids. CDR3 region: CASSIRGVYGYTF. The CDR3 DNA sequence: TGTGCCAGTAGTATCCGAGGTGTCTATGGCTACACCTTC.

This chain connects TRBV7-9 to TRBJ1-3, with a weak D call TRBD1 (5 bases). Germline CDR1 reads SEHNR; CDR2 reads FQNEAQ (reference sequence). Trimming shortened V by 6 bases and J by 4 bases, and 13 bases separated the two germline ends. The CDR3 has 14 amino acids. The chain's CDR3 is CASRPRAGGNTIYF. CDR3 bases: TGTGCCAGCAGGCCCCGGGCAGGGGGAAACACCATATATTTT.

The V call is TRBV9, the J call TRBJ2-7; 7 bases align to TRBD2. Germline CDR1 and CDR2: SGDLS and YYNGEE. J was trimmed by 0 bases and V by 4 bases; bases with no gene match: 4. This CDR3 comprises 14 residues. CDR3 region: CASSTGGSSYEQYF. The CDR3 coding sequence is TGTGCCAGCAGCACAGGCGGGAGCTCCTACGAGCAGTACTTC.

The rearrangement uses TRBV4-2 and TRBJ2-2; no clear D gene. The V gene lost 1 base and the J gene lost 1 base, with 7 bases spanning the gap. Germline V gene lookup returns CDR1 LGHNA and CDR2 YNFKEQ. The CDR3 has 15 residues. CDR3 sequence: CASSQAGMNTGELFF. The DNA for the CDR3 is TGTGCCAGCAGCCAAGCGGGTATGAACACCGGGGAGCTGTTTTTT.

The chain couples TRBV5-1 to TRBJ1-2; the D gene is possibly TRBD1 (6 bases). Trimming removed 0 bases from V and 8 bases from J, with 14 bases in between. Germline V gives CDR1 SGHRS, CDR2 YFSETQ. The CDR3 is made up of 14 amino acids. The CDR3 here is CASSLVAGDSGYTF. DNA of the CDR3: TGCGCCAGCAGCTTGGTGGCAGGGGATAGCGGCTACACCTTC.

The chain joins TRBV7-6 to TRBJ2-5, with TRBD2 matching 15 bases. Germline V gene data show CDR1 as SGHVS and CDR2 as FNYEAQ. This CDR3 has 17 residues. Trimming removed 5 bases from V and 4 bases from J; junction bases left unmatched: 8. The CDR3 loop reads CASSLWTSGGAGETQYF. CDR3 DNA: TGTGCCAGCAGCCTTTGGACTAGCGGGGGGGCCGGAGAGACCCAGTACTTC. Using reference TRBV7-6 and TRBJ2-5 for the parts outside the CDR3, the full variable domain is GAGVSQSPRYKVTKRGQDVALRCDPISGHVSLYWYRQALGQGPEFLTYFNYEAQQDKSGLPNDRFSAERPEGSISTLTIQRTEQRDSAMYRCASSLWTSGGAGETQYFGPGTRLLVL.

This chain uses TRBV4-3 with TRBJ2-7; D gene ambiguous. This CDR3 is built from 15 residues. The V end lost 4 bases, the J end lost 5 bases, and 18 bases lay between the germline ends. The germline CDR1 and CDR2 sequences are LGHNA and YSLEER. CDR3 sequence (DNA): TGCGCCAGCAGCCGGAGTATGGTCAGTTTAAACGAGCAGTACTTC. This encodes CASSRSMVSLNEQYF.

The CDR3 loop reads CAFNPGQGRTEAFF. The CDR3 DNA is TGTGCCTTTAACCCGGGACAGGGACGGACTGAAGCTTTCTTT. The genes are TRBV30 and TRBJ1-1; 9 positions agree with TRBD1. This CDR3 spans 14 amino acids. The ends lost 7 bases at V and 5 bases at J; junction bases unmatched: 11. Looked up from germline, CDR1 is GTSNPN and CDR2 is SVGIG (reference sequence). The full variable domain, completed using reference TRBV30 and TRBJ1-1, is SQTIHQWPATLVQPVGSPLSLECTVEGTSNPNLYWYRQAAGRGLQLLFYSVGIGQISSEVPQNLSASRPQDRQFILSSKKLLLSDSGFYLCAFNPGQGRTEAFFGQGTRLTVV.

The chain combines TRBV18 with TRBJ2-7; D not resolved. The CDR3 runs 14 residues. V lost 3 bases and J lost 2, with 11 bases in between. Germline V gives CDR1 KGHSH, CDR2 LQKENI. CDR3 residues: CASSPAAFTYEQYF. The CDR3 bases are TGTGCCAGCTCACCCGCGGCTTTCACCTACGAGCAGTACTTC. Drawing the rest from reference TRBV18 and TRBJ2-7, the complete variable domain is NAGVMQNPRHLVRRRGQEARLRCSPMKGHSHVYWYRQLPEEGLKFMVYLQKENIIDESGMPKERFSAEFPKEGPSILRIQQVVRGDSAAYFCASSPAAFTYEQYFGPGTRLTVT.

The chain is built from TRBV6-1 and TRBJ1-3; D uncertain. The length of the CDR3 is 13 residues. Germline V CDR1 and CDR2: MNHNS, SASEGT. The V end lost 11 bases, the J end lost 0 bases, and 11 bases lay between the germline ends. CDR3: CAVAASSGNTIYF. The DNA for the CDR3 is TGTGCCGTGGCAGCGAGCTCTGGAAACACCATATATTTT.

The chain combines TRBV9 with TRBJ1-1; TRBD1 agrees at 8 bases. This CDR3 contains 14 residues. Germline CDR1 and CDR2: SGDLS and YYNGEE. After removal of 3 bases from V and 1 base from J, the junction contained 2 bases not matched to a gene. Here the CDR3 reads CASSAGGRNTEAFF. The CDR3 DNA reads TGTGCCAGCAGCGCAGGGGGCCGGAACACTGAAGCTTTCTTT.

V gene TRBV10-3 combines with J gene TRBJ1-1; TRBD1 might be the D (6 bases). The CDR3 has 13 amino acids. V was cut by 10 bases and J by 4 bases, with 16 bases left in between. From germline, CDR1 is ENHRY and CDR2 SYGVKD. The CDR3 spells CATLTGIGTEAFF. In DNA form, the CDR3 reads TGTGCCACCCTAACAGGGATCGGCACTGAAGCTTTCTTT.

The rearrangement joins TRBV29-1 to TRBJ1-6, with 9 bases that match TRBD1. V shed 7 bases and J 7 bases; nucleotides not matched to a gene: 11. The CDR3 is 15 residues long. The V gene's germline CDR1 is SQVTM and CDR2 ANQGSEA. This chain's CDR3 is CSASGGTGRNSPLHF. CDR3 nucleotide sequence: TGCAGCGCCTCCGGCGGGACAGGGCGAAATTCACCCCTCCACTTT.

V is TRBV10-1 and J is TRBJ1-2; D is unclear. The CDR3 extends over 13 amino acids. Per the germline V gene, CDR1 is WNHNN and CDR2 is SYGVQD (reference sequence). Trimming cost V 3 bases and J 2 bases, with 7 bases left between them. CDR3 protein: CASSESPNYGYTF. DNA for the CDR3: TGCGCCAGCAGTGAAAGCCCAAACTATGGCTACACCTTC.

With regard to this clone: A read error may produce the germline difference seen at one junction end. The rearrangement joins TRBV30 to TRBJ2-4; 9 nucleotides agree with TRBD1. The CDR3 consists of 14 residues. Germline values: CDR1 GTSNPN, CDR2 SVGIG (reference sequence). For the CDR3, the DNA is TGTGCCTGGAGGCAACCGGGACAGGGAAACAGTCAGTACTTC. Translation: CAWRQPGQGNSQYF.

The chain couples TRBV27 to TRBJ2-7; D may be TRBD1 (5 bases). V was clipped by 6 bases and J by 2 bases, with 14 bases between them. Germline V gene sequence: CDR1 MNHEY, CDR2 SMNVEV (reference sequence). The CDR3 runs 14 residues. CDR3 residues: CASRLRVYPYEQYF. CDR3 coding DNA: TGTGCCAGCAGACTCAGGGTTTACCCCTACGAGCAGTACTTC.

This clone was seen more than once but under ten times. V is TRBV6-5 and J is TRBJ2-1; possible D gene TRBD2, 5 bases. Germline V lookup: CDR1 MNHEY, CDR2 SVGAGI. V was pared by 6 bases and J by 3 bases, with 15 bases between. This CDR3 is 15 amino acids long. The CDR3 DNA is TGTGCCAGCAGAGAGAGGGATTATGGCTACAATGAGCAGTTCTTC. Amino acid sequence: CASRERDYGYNEQFF.

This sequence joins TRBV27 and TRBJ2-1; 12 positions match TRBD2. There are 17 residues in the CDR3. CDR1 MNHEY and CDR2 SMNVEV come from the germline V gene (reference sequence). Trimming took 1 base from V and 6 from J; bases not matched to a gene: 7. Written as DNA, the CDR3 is TGTGCCAGCAGTTTATTAACTAGCGGGGGGTCCGGCAATGAGCAGTTCTTC. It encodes CASSLLTSGGSGNEQFF.